Below are 16 T cell receptor beta chains sequenced from a single sample in a study of blood T cell repertoires in COVID-19. Sequencing was performed with immunoSEQ multiplex PCR; in TCRdb, only in-frame clones are kept and a portion is missing. This table has a few hundred thousand clones, 70% to 85% appearing once. The sample comprised peripheral blood. All receptors come from a woman aged 40 to 55 who had recovered from COVID-19.

The chain carries TRBV27 and TRBJ2-7; 8 nucleotides align to TRBD1. Per the germline V gene, CDR1 is MNHEY and CDR2 is SMNVEV (reference sequence). This CDR3 comprises 13 residues. Unmatched junction bases numbered 5, after V lost 3 bases and J lost 7 bases. The chain's CDR3 is CASSFVGQAEQYF. The CDR3 DNA reads as TGTGCCAGCAGTTTTGTGGGACAGGCAGAGCAGTACTTC.

V and J are TRBV3-1 (or the pseudogene TRBV3-2) and TRBJ2-3; TRBD2 agrees at 8 bases. The CDR3 sequence is 17 residues long. CDR1 and CDR2 from the germline V gene are LGHDT and YNNKEL (reference sequence). The junction had 8 bases not matched to a gene; V was cut back by 0 bases and J by 3 bases. Written as DNA, the CDR3 is TGTGCCAGCAGCCAAGAGACACGCAGCGGGGGAACAGATACGCAGTATTTT. This translates into CASSQETRSGGTDTQYF.

The V gene is TRBV29-1, the J gene TRBJ2-5; 7 bases are a match to TRBD1. Germline values: CDR1 SQVTM, CDR2 ANQGSEA. With 6 bases clipped from V and 1 base from J, the junction kept 5 bases outside the gene matches. The CDR3 contains 13 residues. DNA of the CDR3: TGCAGCGTGTGGGGACAGTTCCAAGAGACCCAGTACTTC. Translating it yields CSVWGQFQETQYF.

The V call is TRBV7-6, the J call TRBJ1-4; D uncertain. Germline CDR1 and CDR2: SGHVS and FNYEAQ. CDR3 length: 15 amino acids. Trimming took 1 base from V and 7 from J, leaving 13 bases between them. The CDR3 is CASSLVYSPSEKLFF. The DNA of the CDR3 is TGTGCCAGCAGCTTAGTTTACAGCCCGAGTGAAAAACTGTTTTTT.

This clone was observed a few times. V is TRBV5-8 and J is TRBJ1-3, with D tentatively TRBD1 (6 bases). V lost 7 bases and J lost 0, with 14 bases in between. The CDR3 runs 15 residues. Germline-derived CDR1 and CDR2 are SGHTS and YDEGEE. The CDR3: CASPVGGNSGNTIYF. CDR3 in DNA: TGTGCCAGCCCTGTAGGGGGAAACTCTGGAAACACCATATATTTT.

This clone was seen only once. J is TRBJ2-7 and V is TRBV6-5; D is perhaps TRBD1 (5 bases). The CDR3 runs to 13 residues. V gave up 5 bases and J gave up 6 bases, with 14 bases separating them. CDR1 and CDR2 from the germline V gene are MNHEY and SVGAGI. CDR3 nucleotide sequence: TGTGCCAGCAGTCAAAGACAGTCCAGCGAGCAGTACTTC. Amino acid sequence: CASSQRQSSEQYF.

This rearrangement joins TRBV7-3 to TRBJ2-2, with D possibly being TRBD1 (5 bases). Germline CDR1 reads SGHTA; CDR2 reads FQGTGA. The CDR3 has 14 amino acids. V was shortened by 0 bases and J by 7 bases, with 9 bases between the two germline ends. The DNA of the CDR3 is TGTGCCAGCAGCTTAACAGGGGTCGACGGGGAGCTGTTTTTT. Amino acids: CASSLTGVDGELFF.

The gene calls are TRBV7-2 and TRBJ2-1; 7 bases map to TRBD1. The CDR3 runs 13 residues. After removal of 5 bases from V and 7 bases from J, the junction contained 5 bases not matched to a gene. CDR1 and CDR2 from the germline V gene are SGHTA and FQGNSA. CDR3: CASSPDRMNEQFF. The CDR3 DNA follows: TGTGCCAGCAGCCCGGACAGGATGAATGAGCAGTTCTTC.

V is TRBV24-1 and J is TRBJ2-1; 13 nucleotides line up with TRBD2. This CDR3 is 16 amino acids long. The V segment lost 2 bases and the J segment 10 bases; nucleotides outside the gene matches: 7. CDR1 is KGHDR and CDR2 is SFDVKD in the germline V gene. The CDR3 DNA reads TGTGCCACCAGTGATTCACTAGCGGGGGGGCTAGGGGAGCAGTTCTTC. Protein product: CATSDSLAGGLGEQFF.

This clone appeared a few times. CDR3 in DNA: TGTGCCAGCAGCTTAGCTAAGACAGGGGCCGACTACGAGCAGTACTTC. It codes for CASSLAKTGADYEQYF. This chain links TRBV7-9 with TRBJ2-7; 8 bases are a match to TRBD1. The germline gives CDR1 SEHNR, CDR2 FQNEAQ (reference sequence). The CDR3 consists of 16 residues. With V trimmed by 0 bases and J by 3 bases, 7 bases remained unmatched.

The chain couples TRBV7-8 to TRBJ2-1; 9 bases fit TRBD1. The trim removed 5 bases at V and 4 bases at J, leaving 6 bases unmatched. Germline CDR1 and CDR2: SGHVS and FQNEAQ. This CDR3 is 15 amino acids long. The DNA for the CDR3 is TGTGCCAGCAGCAGAGACAGGGGGGGGTACAATGAGCAGTTCTTC. Translating gives CASSRDRGGYNEQFF.

This clone showed up just a few times. This chain uses TRBV9 with TRBJ2-2; TRBD2 matches at 13 bases. This CDR3 region has 16 residues. Germline-derived CDR1 and CDR2 are SGDLS and YYNGEE. Germline trimming cut 4 bases from V and 6 bases from J; bases unmatched to any gene: 6. CDR3 protein: CASSTGLAGVAGELFF. CDR3 DNA sequence: TGTGCCAGCAGCACTGGACTAGCGGGGGTTGCCGGGGAGCTGTTTTTT.

This chain uses TRBV19 with TRBJ2-7; 8 positions match TRBD1. Germline V CDR1 and CDR2: LNHDA, SQIVND (reference sequence). V trimming: 5 bases; J trimming: 2 bases; junction bases outside the gene matches: 5. The CDR3 runs to 14 residues. CDR3 sequence (DNA): TGTGCCAGTAGTCCCGGGACAGGTACCTACGAGCAGTACTTC. Translation: CASSPGTGTYEQYF.

The rearrangement uses TRBV9 and TRBJ2-2; 7 bases are a match to TRBD2. The CDR3 is 16 amino acids. The germline V gene encodes CDR1 SGDLS and CDR2 YYNGEE. V shed 1 base, J shed 3 bases, and the junction held 6 bases outside the gene matches. CDR3 DNA sequence: TGTGCCAGCAGCGTACTCAGCGGGGATGACACCGGGGAGCTGTTTTTT. It translates to CASSVLSGDDTGELFF.

V is TRBV5-1 and J is TRBJ2-1, with 8 bases aligning to TRBD2. V lost 4 bases and J lost 14; bases outside the gene matches: 11. The CDR3 is made up of 13 amino acids. Germline CDR1 reads SGHRS; CDR2 reads YFSETQ. The CDR3 DNA follows: TGCGCCAGCAGCCCCCTCGGGAGCGGGGGCAAGTTCTTC. Translating it yields CASSPLGSGGKFF.

This chain connects TRBV7-6 to TRBJ1-2; D is unresolved. The germline V gene encodes CDR1 SGHVS and CDR2 FNYEAQ. The length of the CDR3 is 12 residues. Trimming took 5 bases from V and 7 from J, leaving 11 bases between them. The CDR3 bases are TGTGCCAGCAGCAGCAACGCCTTTGGCTACACCTTC. Amino acids: CASSSNAFGYTF.